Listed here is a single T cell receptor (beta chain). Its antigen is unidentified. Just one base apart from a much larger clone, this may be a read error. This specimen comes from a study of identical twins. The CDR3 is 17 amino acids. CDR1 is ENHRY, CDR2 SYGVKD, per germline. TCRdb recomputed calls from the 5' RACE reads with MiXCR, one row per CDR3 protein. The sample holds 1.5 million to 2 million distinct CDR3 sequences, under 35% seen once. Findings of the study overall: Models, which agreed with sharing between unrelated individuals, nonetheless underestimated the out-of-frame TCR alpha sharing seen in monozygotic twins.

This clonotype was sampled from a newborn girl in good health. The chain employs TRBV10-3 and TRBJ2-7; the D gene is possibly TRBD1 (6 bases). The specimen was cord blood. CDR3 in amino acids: CAISADKQGRGSYGQYF. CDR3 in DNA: TGTGCCATCAGTGCCGACAAACAGGGAAGGGGGTCCTACGGGCAGTACTTC.